The entry that follows covers one TCR beta chain sequence. Its matching antigen is unknown. The record originates from a study of a mutant IDH1 vaccine in newly diagnosed glioma. At the level of the study: Patients arrived already treated with radiotherapy, temozolomide, or both, most having had both.

Sample time point: week 35, safety follow-up. The vaccine gave 300 ug of a 20-mer mutant IDH1 peptide subcutaneously per dose. Sequencing was performed with immunoSEQ multiplex PCR; in TCRdb, only in-frame clones are kept and a portion is missing. The sample holds around 40,000 clones; 80% to 90% are singletons and the top ten take approximately 1.6%. This clonotype was obtained from a middle-aged man with glioma. Sample: PBMCs, taken from a glioma patient whose treatment included an IDH1 peptide vaccine.

The CDR3 DNA is TGTGCCAGTAGTATTGGGGGGACCCCAGAGACCCAGTACTTC. It encodes CASSIGGTPETQYF. The J gene is TRBJ2-5, the V gene TRBV19; D is perhaps TRBD2 (6 bases). Germline V gene data show CDR1 as LNHDA and CDR2 as SQIVND (reference sequence). V gave up 3 bases and J gave up 4 bases, with 12 bases separating them. This CDR3 comprises 14 residues.